This is a list of T cell receptor beta chains from one sample in a study of blood T cell repertoires in COVID-19. Produced via immunoSEQ multiplex PCR; TCRdb's table is partial and in-frame only. The profile covers about 100,000 clones, with more than 75% appearing a single time and roughly a quarter taken by the ten largest. Sequences were obtained from peripheral blood. The receptors stem from a man aged 60 to 75 with acute or convalescent COVID-19. CDR3s include the opening cysteine and the closing phenylalanine or tryptophan. D genes are given only for firm matches. For some rows the clone size is stated as once, few or many, or as a class when expanded; others skip it.

>TRBJ1-5|15|.|.|TRBV27
CASSSLGGTNQPQHF
TGTGCCAGCAGTTCTCTAGGGGGTACCAATCAGCCCCAGCATTTT
>TRBJ1-5|15|.|.|TRBV28
CASSFPGHDNQPQHF
TGTGCCAGCAGTTTTCCGGGACACGATAATCAGCCCCAGCATTTT
>TRBJ1-5|15|.|.|TRBV10-2
CASSIRGDSNQPQHF
TGCGCCAGCAGTATCAGGGGAGATAGCAATCAGCCCCAGCATTTT
>TRBJ1-1|15|TRBD1|.|TRBV5-1
CASSLTTGRSTEAFF
TGCGCCAGCAGCTTAACGACAGGGCGGAGCACTGAAGCTTTCTTT
>TRBJ1-1|12|TRBD1|.|TRBV27
CASSSRTGEAFF
TGTGCCAGCAGTTCAAGGACAGGGGAAGCTTTCTTT
>TRBJ2-3|15|.|.|TRBV3-1/TRBV3-2
CASSPGGKNTDTQYF
TGTGCCAGCAGCCCTGGCGGAAAGAACACAGATACGCAGTATTTT
>TRBJ1-5|13|.|.|TRBV18
CASSPQESSPQHF
TGTGCCAGCTCACCGCAGGAATCCAGCCCCCAGCATTTT
>TRBJ1-2|14|.|.|TRBV11-3
CASSLAGQNYGYTF
TGTGCCAGCAGCTTAGCTGGACAGAACTATGGCTACACCTTC
>TRBJ2-1|14|.|.|TRBV11-2
CASSPPSRDGEQFF
TGTGCCAGCAGCCCCCCGTCGCGGGATGGTGAGCAGTTCTTC
>TRBJ2-1|14|TRBD1|.|TRBV7-9
CASSKRDRHNEQFF
TGTGCCAGCAGCAAAAGGGACAGACACAATGAGCAGTTCTTC
>TRBJ2-6|15|.|.|TRBV6-5
CASRPESSGANVLTF
TGTGCCAGCAGACCGGAGAGCTCTGGGGCCAACGTCCTGACTTTC
>TRBJ1-1|15|TRBD1|.|TRBV24-1
CATRAKQGAHTEAFF
TGTGCCACCAGGGCTAAACAGGGGGCCCACACTGAAGCTTTCTTT
>TRBJ2-3|13|TRBD2|.|TRBV2
CASGQREKDTQYF
TGTGCCAGCGGTCAGCGGGAGAAAGATACGCAGTATTTT
>TRBJ2-1|13|.|many|TRBV18
CASSPPSVNEQFF
TGTGCCAGCTCACCACCTTCGGTTAATGAGCAGTTCTTC
>TRBJ2-3|14|TRBD1|.|TRBV24-1
CATEDRGGTDTQYF
TGTGCCACCGAGGACAGGGGAGGTACAGATACGCAGTATTTT
>TRBJ2-3|19|TRBD2|once|TRBV19
CASTPWGLAGGSSTDTQYF
TGTGCCAGTACCCCATGGGGACTAGCGGGAGGATCAAGCACAGATACGCAGTATTTT
>TRBJ2-4|15|TRBD2|.|TRBV6-5
CASSYLAGAKNIQYF
TGTGCCAGCAGTTATTTAGCGGGAGCCAAAAACATTCAGTACTTC
>TRBJ2-5|14|.|.|TRBV13
CASSLQAGVKTQYF
TGTGCCAGCAGCTTACAAGCAGGCGTAAAGACCCAGTACTTC
>TRBJ2-2|17|.|once|TRBV5-1
CASSPIPSLSGSGELFF
TGCGCCAGCAGCCCCATTCCCAGCCTGAGCGGGTCCGGGGAGCTGTTTTTT
>TRBJ2-7|14|TRBD1|.|TRBV19
CASSIGQGDYEQYF
TGTGCCAGTAGTATTGGTCAGGGGGACTACGAGCAGTACTTC
>TRBJ1-3|15|.|.|TRBV5-1
CASSLEPQLGNTIYF
TGCGCCAGCAGCTTAGAACCGCAACTTGGAAACACCATATATTTT
>TRBJ2-7|15|TRBD1|.|TRBV19
CASSTGQGEIYEQYF
TGTGCCAGTAGCACGGGACAGGGGGAGATCTACGAGCAGTACTTC
>TRBJ1-2|14|TRBD1|.|TRBV6-6
CASSGGQGIYGYTF
TGTGCCAGCAGTGGCGGACAGGGGATCTATGGCTACACCTTC
>TRBJ2-2|15|.|.|TRBV30
CAWSVSRGWTGELFF
TGTGCCTGGAGTGTAAGCAGGGGTTGGACCGGGGAGCTGTTTTTT
>TRBJ2-7|14|.|.|TRBV6-5
CASSYGWATYEQYF
TGTGCCAGCAGTTACGGTTGGGCCACCTACGAGCAGTACTTC
>TRBJ2-7|13|.|.|TRBV5-1
CASSSVPGIEQYF
TGCGCCAGCAGCTCTGTCCCGGGGATCGAGCAGTACTTC
>TRBJ2-7|14|TRBD1|once|TRBV27
CASSYDRGYYEQYF
TGTGCCAGCAGTTATGACAGGGGGTACTACGAGCAGTACTTC
>TRBJ2-1|17|TRBD2|.|TRBV28
CASSPWGTSGRDNEQFF
TGTGCCAGCAGCCCTTGGGGCACTAGCGGGAGGGATAATGAGCAGTTCTTC
>TRBJ1-2|13|.|.|TRBV5-1
CASSLDGGSGYTF
TGCGCCAGCAGCTTGGATGGGGGGAGTGGCTACACCTTC
>TRBJ1-1|13|TRBD1|.|TRBV7-2
CASSLGQGTEAFF
TGTGCCAGCAGCTTGGGACAGGGGACTGAAGCTTTCTTT
>TRBJ2-6|18|.|.|TRBV4-3
CASSQRRQGGSGANVLTF
TGCGCCAGCAGCCAGAGGAGGCAGGGGGGCTCTGGGGCCAACGTCCTGACTTTC
>TRBJ2-2|14|TRBD2|.|TRBV24-1
CATSDAGEVGELFF
TGTGCCACCAGTGATGCGGGGGAGGTCGGGGAGCTGTTTTTT